A single count supports the clone carrying this T cell receptor beta chain. This sample is drawn from a study of shared clonotypes between healthy human individuals. V was clipped by 4 bases and J by 4 bases, with 15 bases between them. This CDR3 spans 15 amino acids. Per germline, CDR1 SGDLS and CDR2 YYNGEE. Each donor was a Caucasian adult residing in Nashville, Tennessee. The table came from immunoSEQ multiplex PCR; TCRdb's copy has only in-frame clones and leaves some out. In the table there are some 1,600,000 clones, 95% to 99% of which are singletons. The receptor comes from a young man in good health. V is TRBV9 and J is TRBJ1-3; D gene ambiguous. Sample: naive CD4+ T cells sorted from blood. Subset meaning: CD45RA+ positively selected. CDR3 region: CASSQNAGFGNTIYF. The CDR3 region has the DNA TGTGCCAGCAGCCAGAACGCGGGGTTCGGAAACACCATATATTTT.